A single sample gave rise to the 16 T cell receptor beta chains below, sequenced in a study of glioma-infiltrating T cells after dendritic cell vaccination. Repertoires were generated with immunoSEQ multiplex PCR, while TCRdb's copy carries only in-frame clones and drops some. The table includes more than 100,000 clones, roughly 80% detected once. Sequenced material: blood, taken before dendritic cell vaccination. Receptors originate from a human donor with glioblastoma.

The rearrangement joins TRBV11-2 to TRBJ1-3, with D possibly being TRBD1 (5 bases). Germline V CDR1 and CDR2: SGHAT, FQNNGV. This CDR3 is 15 amino acids long. The V end lost 4 bases, the J end lost 0 bases, and 10 bases lay between the germline ends. CDR3 DNA sequence: TGTGCCAGCAGCTCGGACACGTACTCTGGAAACACCATATATTTT. Translating it yields CASSSDTYSGNTIYF.

V is TRBV30 and J is TRBJ2-7; 15 bases line up with TRBD2. Germline CDR1 and CDR2: GTSNPN and SVGIG (reference sequence). The CDR3 is 16 residues long. This CDR3 is CAASGTSGGKSYEQYF. The CDR3 DNA sequence: TGTGCAGCCAGCGGGACTAGCGGGGGGAAATCCTACGAGCAGTACTTC.

The rearrangement links TRBV6-5 to TRBJ2-7; 8 bases align to TRBD1. Looked up from germline, CDR1 is MNHEY and CDR2 is SVGAGI. V dropped 2 bases and J dropped 6; count of bases not matched to a gene: 6. The CDR3 sequence is 14 residues long. The CDR3 DNA reads as TGTGCCAGCAGTTACAGGGACAGGTCCCTCGAGCAGTACTTC. The encoded protein is CASSYRDRSLEQYF.

This chain's CDR3 is CASSSGQGSSPNTEAFF. The CDR3 DNA follows: TGTGCCAGCAGCTCAGGACAGGGGTCCTCCCCGAACACTGAAGCTTTCTTT. This sequence joins TRBV7-9 and TRBJ1-1, with TRBD1 matching over 9 bases. V trimming: 4 bases; J trimming: 1 base; junction bases outside the gene matches: 10. This CDR3 region has 17 residues. From germline, CDR1 is SEHNR and CDR2 FQNEAQ (reference sequence). Combining the CDR3 with reference TRBV7-9 and TRBJ1-1 gives the whole variable domain DTGVSQNPRHKITKRGQNVTFRCDPISEHNRLYWYRQTLGQGPEFLTYFQNEAQLEKSRLLSDRFSAERPKGSFSTLEIQRTEQGDSAMYLCASSSGQGSSPNTEAFFGQGTRLTVV.

The chain combines TRBV18 with TRBJ2-3, with 9 bases matching TRBD1. CDR3 length: 15 residues. Germline values: CDR1 KGHSH, CDR2 LQKENI. The J segment lost 3 bases and the V segment lost 0 bases, leaving 1 base of the junction unmatched. The CDR3 region is CASSPPDRGTDTQYF. Here the CDR3 DNA reads TGTGCCAGCTCACCACCAGACAGGGGGACAGATACGCAGTATTTT.

For the CDR3, the DNA is TGTGCCAGCAGCACGACTAGCGGTCTCACGGATACGCAGTATTTT. It yields the protein CASSTTSGLTDTQYF. The chain has TRBV7-3 and TRBJ2-3, with TRBD2 matching over 9 bases. From germline, CDR1 is SGHTA and CDR2 FQGTGA. Trimming took 5 bases from V and 6 from J; bases not matched to a gene: 9. This CDR3 region has 15 residues.

The chain is built from TRBV11-2 and TRBJ2-7, with TRBD1 matching over 7 bases. This CDR3 contains 13 residues. J lost 5 bases, V lost 4 bases, and 5 bases had no gene match. The germline V gene encodes CDR1 SGHAT and CDR2 FQNNGV. The CDR3 protein is CASSYGTENEQYF. The CDR3 DNA follows: TGTGCCAGCAGCTATGGGACAGAGAACGAGCAGTACTTC.

The rearrangement uses TRBV7-8 and TRBJ2-5; D gene ambiguous. The V gene lost 4 bases and the J gene lost 7 bases, with 13 bases spanning the gap. The CDR3 length is 13 residues. Germline-derived CDR1 and CDR2 are SGHVS and FQNEAQ. For the CDR3, the DNA is TGTGCCAGCAGCTACTTCCGGTCCCCGACCCAGTACTTC. Protein product: CASSYFRSPTQYF.

The J gene is TRBJ1-5, the V gene TRBV2; unclear D gene. Germline values: CDR1 SNHLY, CDR2 FYNNEI. The CDR3 is made up of 14 amino acids. Trimming left V 3 bases short and J 8 bases short, with 14 bases between. CDR3 in DNA: TGTGCCAGCAGTGACGCAGGCACCGGTAAGCCCCAGCATTTT. This translates into CASSDAGTGKPQHF.

V usage is TRBV10-2 and J usage is TRBJ2-7; 14 bases line up with TRBD2. Losses at the gene ends were 6 bases for V and 3 bases for J; bases not matched to a gene: 7. Germline CDR1 and CDR2: WSHSY and SAAADI. This CDR3 spans 16 amino acids. CDR3 DNA: TGCGCCAGCAGCCTAGGACTAGCGGGGGGCAGCTACGAGCAGTACTTC. Translated, it gives CASSLGLAGGSYEQYF.

V usage is TRBV5-6 and J usage is TRBJ2-1; 8 bases match TRBD2. V dropped 4 bases and J dropped 9; count of bases not matched to a gene: 9. Per the germline V gene, CDR1 is SGHDT and CDR2 is YYEEEE. The CDR3 has 14 residues. For the CDR3, the DNA is TGTGCCAGCAGCGGGGATCGGGGGGGCGGTGAGCAGTTCTTC. Translating it yields CASSGDRGGGEQFF.

This chain connects TRBV12-5 to TRBJ2-7, with TRBD1 as a possible D gene (6 bases). Trimming removed 7 bases from V and 6 bases from J, with 13 bases in between. There are 12 residues in the CDR3. Per germline, CDR1 LGHNT and CDR2 FRNRAP. CDR3 loop: CASASLRGEQYF. CDR3 coding DNA: TGTGCTAGTGCATCCCTCAGGGGCGAGCAGTACTTC.

The chain carries TRBV11-2 and TRBJ1-2, with TRBD1 as a possible D gene (6 bases). This CDR3 region has 15 residues. V lost 2 bases, J lost 4 bases, and 14 bases lay in between. Germline V gene data show CDR1 as SGHAT and CDR2 as FQNNGV. The CDR3: CASSLIYDRSYGYTF. The DNA for the CDR3 is TGTGCCAGCAGCTTAATTTACGACAGGTCCTATGGCTACACCTTC.

This clone was detected only a few times. This chain joins TRBV5-4 and TRBJ1-1; D perhaps matches TRBD1 (6 bases). This CDR3 region has 16 residues. With 0 bases removed from V and 3 bases from J, the gap between germline ends came to 15 bases. Germline lookup yields CDR1 SGHNT and CDR2 YYREEE (reference sequence). The CDR3 is CASSLDPQGIHTEAFF. In nucleotides, the CDR3 is TGTGCCAGCAGCTTGGATCCTCAGGGGATCCACACTGAAGCTTTCTTT.

This chain joins TRBV7-2 and TRBJ2-7; D gene ambiguous. V gave up 2 bases and J gave up 3 bases, with 8 bases separating them. CDR1 and CDR2 from the germline V gene are SGHTA and FQGNSA. The CDR3 sequence is 13 residues long. CDR3 nucleotide sequence: TGTGCCAGCAGCTTACCAGGCCACTACGAGCAGTACTTC. Protein sequence: CASSLPGHYEQYF.

The J gene is TRBJ2-1, the V gene TRBV7-3, with 9 bases matching TRBD2. The CDR3 totals 15 residues. CDR1 and CDR2 from the germline V gene are SGHTA and FQGTGA. J gave up 6 bases and V 6 bases, and 9 bases lay outside the gene matches. The CDR3 region has the DNA TGTGCCAGCAGTACTGGACTAGCGCGGTTCAATGAGCAGTTCTTC. It is translated as CASSTGLARFNEQFF.